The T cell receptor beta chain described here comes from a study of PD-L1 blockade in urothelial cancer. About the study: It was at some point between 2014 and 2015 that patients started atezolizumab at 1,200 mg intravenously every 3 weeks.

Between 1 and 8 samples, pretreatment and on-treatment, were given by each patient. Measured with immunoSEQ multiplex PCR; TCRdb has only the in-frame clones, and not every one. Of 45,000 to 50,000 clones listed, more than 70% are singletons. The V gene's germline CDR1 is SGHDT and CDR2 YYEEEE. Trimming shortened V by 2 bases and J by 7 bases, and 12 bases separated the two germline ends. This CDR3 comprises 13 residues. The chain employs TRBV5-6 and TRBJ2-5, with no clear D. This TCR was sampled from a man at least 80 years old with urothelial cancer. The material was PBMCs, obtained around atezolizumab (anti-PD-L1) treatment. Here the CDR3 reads CASSFDTVRTQYF. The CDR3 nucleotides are TGTGCCAGCAGCTTCGACACCGTAAGGACCCAGTACTTC.